This record looks at one T cell receptor (beta chain) sequence and its context. The table lists this clonotype with many counts. Its cognate antigen has yet to be identified. Base qualities were left out, and no much larger clone turns up one base away. Amplification of TCR beta CDR3 regions was carried out from RNA transcripts. For the first round of RT-PCR on the TCR CDR3, the HTBI primer set was used together with the Qiagen OneStep RT-PCR kit. The libraries were constructed in a second round of multiplex PCR and then size-selected and purified. Paired-end sequencing of the libraries was performed with 100 bp reads on an Illumina HiSeq2000. As for how the authors treated the data: SOAPnuke was used to process the raw data, removing reads that contained adapters or uncalled bases, had a mean Phred below 15, or lacked an exact match to the constant primer or identifier. High-quality paired reads were merged using COPE v1.2.5, and each unique nucleotide sequence was defined as a clonotype. Clonotypes were aligned to IMGT TRBV, TRBD and TRBJ reference segments using MiTCR v1.1. Only V-J combinations with frequency above 0.0001, covering about 99% of repertoires, were analysed. A TCS score was defined as the ratio of F50 (clonal expansion) to E x V (chaos), with BLOSUM62-based TCRdist applied between CDR3 peptides within each V-J. Welch's t-statistics and random forest reduced roughly 500 V-J features to about 13, which were used in a naive Bayes classifier (R e1071). Using fastp trimming at Q25 and MiXCR clonotype assembly, TCRdb reanalyzed the public sequencing data and kept in-frame beta chains. For every CDR3 protein sequence, its rows merge into one entry that carries the most common genes and DNA. The V and J calls follow TCRdb's processing rather than the paper's. The sample data list roughly 380,000 distinct CDR3 sequences, and approximately 15% of these were observed just once. The ten biggest clones cover approximately 5.3% of the sample.

This record belongs to a study of T cells in Graves' hyperthyroidism and ophthalmopathy (dated by TCRdb to about 2019). Looking at the study overall: Peripheral blood was collected at initial diagnosis, before any treatment. The 75 to 100 discovery patients were randomly divided into training and test sets at a 7:3 ratio. Prospective prediction of ophthalmopathy was tested in an independent validation cohort consisting of 18 hyperthyroidism patients and some 15 patients who later progressed to ophthalmopathy. TCR Vbeta CDR3 sequencing of 140 or so peripheral blood samples (about 45 ophthalmopathy, over 70 hyperthyroidism and approximately 17 progressor patients) is reported in the paper. In addition, the study compared T-cell repertoires in thyroid tissue and in blood from about 6 Graves' hyperthyroidism patients. To identify TCR V-J signatures that set the groups apart, the researchers used a discovery cohort of 100 patients, made up of around 42 with Graves' ophthalmopathy and 55 to 65 with stable Graves' hyperthyroidism. After blood sampling, hyperthyroidism patients were treated with methimazole at a starting dose of 30 mg daily, and ophthalmopathy patients were treated with high-dose intravenous methylprednisolone.

What the study reported, not specific to this receptor: Sample size was not statistically predetermined, and blinding of investigators to group allocation was not performed. A model built on a 13 V-J signature distinguished ophthalmopathy from stable hyperthyroidism, reaching around 90% sensitivity and around 81% specificity in cross-validation and 80%/75% in testing. Blood samples also contained most of the expanded thyroid clonotypes (frequency above 0.001), which suggests that blood repertoires may reflect thyroid immune responses. In validation, progression to ophthalmopathy was predicted by the model with nearly 71% sensitivity and 72.22% specificity, a median of 6.5 months before onset.

From the germline V gene (reference sequence), CDR1 is DFQATT and CDR2 is SNEGSKA. V lost 3 bases and J lost 5 bases; the stretch between them is 14 bases long. Reading from cysteine to phenylalanine, the CDR3 counts 13 amino acids. Kept here is only the CDR3 DNA, which spans 39 bases and is read in frame from base 1. A patient counted as having stable Graves' hyperthyroidism if no progression to ophthalmopathy occurred over 18 months of follow-up. Hyperthyroidism patients were newly diagnosed, had a disease duration of under 2 months, and were aged 18 to 65 years. Exclusion was applied to patients with uncontrolled infections, other autoimmune diseases, pregnancy or lactation. Clinical symptoms, serum thyroxine and TRAb, thyroid ultrasound, and orbital computed tomography formed the basis for the diagnoses. PBMCs were isolated from 8 to 10 ml of fresh peripheral blood by Ficoll-Paque density gradient centrifugation. Trizol reagent was used to extract total RNA, and RNA quality was then checked on an Agilent 2100 Bioanalyzer.

The sequence was obtained from a young woman with Graves' hyperthyroidism. Sample: blood. Recombination connected TRBV20-1 to TRBJ2-7; the D gene is unclear. The DNA sequence is TGCAGTGCTAGTGATCTACAGTTCAACGAGCAGTACTTC. Translation gives CSASDLQFNEQYF.